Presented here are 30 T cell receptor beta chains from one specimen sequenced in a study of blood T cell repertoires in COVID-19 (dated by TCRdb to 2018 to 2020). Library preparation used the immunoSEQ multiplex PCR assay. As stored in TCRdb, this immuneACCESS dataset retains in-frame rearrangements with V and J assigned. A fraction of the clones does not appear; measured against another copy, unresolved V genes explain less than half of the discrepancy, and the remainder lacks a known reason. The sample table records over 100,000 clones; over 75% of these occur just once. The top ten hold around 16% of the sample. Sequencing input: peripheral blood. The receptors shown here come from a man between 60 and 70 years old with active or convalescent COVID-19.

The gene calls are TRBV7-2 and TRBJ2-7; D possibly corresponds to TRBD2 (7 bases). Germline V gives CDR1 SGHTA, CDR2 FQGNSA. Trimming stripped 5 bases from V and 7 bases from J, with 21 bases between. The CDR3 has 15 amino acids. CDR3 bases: TGTGCCAGCAGCCCGGTCGGGGGGCGCGCGGGAGAGCAGTACTTC. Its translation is CASSPVGGRAGEQYF.

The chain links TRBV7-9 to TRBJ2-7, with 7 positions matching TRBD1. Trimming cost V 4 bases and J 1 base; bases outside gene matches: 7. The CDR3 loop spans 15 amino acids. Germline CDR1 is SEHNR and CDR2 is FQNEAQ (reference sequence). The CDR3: CASSSKTGVSYEQYF. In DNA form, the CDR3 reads TGTGCCAGCAGCTCAAAAACAGGGGTATCCTACGAGCAGTACTTC.

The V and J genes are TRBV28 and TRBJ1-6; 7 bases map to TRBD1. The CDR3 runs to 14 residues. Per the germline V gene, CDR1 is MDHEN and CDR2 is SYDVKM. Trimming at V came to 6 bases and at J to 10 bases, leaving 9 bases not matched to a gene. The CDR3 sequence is CASSRRTGSSPLHF. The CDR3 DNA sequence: TGTGCCAGCAGCCGCAGGACAGGATCCTCACCCCTCCACTTT.

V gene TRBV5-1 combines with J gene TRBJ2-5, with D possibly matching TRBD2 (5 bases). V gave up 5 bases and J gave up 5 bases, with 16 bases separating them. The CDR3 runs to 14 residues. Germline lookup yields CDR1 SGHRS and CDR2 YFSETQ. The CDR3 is CASRSRLQSETQYF. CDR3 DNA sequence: TGCGCCAGCAGATCGCGACTACAGTCGGAGACCCAGTACTTC.

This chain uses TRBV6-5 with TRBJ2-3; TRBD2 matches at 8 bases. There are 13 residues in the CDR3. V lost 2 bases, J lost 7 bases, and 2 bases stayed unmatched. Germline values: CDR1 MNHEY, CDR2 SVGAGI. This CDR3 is CASSYRGRNTQYF. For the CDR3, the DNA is TGTGCCAGCAGTTACCGCGGGAGGAATACGCAGTATTTT.

CDR3 bases: TGTGCCAGCAGCTTCAGCAGGGGGCGTCCCGGAAACACCATATATTTT. It specifies CASSFSRGRPGNTIYF. V is TRBV3-1 (or the pseudogene TRBV3-2) and J is TRBJ1-3; 8 positions match TRBD1. Trimming removed 5 bases from V and 4 bases from J; junction bases left unmatched: 10. The CDR3 runs to 16 residues. CDR1 LGHDT and CDR2 YNNKEL come from the germline V gene (reference sequence).

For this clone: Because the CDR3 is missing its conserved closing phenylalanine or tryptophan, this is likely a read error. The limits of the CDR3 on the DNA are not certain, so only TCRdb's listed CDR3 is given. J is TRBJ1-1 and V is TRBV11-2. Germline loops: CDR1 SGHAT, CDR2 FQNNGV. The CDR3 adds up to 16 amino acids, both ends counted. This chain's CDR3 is CASSWGGPGHRMFYVI.

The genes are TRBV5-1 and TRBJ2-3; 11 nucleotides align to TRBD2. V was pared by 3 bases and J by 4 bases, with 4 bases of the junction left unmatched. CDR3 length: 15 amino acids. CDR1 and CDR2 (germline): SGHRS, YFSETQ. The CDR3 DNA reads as TGCGCCAGCAGCTCCCCGGGACTAGCGGCAGATACGCAGTATTTT. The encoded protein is CASSSPGLAADTQYF.

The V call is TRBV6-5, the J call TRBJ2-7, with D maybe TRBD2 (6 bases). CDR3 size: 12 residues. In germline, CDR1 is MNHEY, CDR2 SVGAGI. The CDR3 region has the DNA TGTGCTATTGGACTAATCTCCTACGAGCAGTACTTC. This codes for CAIGLISYEQYF.

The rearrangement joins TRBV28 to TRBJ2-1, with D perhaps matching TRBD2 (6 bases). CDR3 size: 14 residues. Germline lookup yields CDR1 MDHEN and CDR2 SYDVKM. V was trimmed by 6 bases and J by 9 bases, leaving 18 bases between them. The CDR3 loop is CASSLRGTVSEQFF. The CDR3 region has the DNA TGTGCCAGCAGCCTCCGGGGGACGGTCAGTGAGCAGTTCTTC.

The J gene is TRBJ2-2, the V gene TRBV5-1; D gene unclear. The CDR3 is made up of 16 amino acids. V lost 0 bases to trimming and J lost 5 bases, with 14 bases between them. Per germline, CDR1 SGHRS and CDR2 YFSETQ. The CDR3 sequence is CASSLGRRVGTGELFF. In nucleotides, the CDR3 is TGCGCCAGCAGCTTGGGGAGACGGGTTGGGACCGGGGAGCTGTTTTTT.

In DNA, the CDR3 is TGTGCCAGCAGTACCTCCTCACAGGGTCTTCAGCCCCAGCATTTT. Amino acids: CASSTSSQGLQPQHF. The rearrangement links TRBV27 to TRBJ1-5; possible D gene TRBD1, 6 bases. The V gene lost 5 bases and the J gene lost 6 bases, with 17 bases spanning the gap. The CDR3 totals 15 residues. From germline, CDR1 is MNHEY and CDR2 SMNVEV (reference sequence).

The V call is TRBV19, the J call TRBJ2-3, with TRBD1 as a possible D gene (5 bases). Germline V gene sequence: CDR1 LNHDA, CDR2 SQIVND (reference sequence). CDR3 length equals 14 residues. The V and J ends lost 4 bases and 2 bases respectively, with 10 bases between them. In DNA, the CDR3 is TGTGCCAGTAGTACCGGACACTACACAGATACGCAGTATTTT. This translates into CASSTGHYTDTQYF.

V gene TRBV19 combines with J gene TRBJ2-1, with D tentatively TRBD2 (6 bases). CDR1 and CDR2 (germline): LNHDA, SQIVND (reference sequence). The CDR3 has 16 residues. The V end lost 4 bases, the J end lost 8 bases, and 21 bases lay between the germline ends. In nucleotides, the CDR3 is TGTGCCAGTAGTACTCTTCTCACGGGAGAGATAGATGAGCAGTTCTTC. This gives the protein CASSTLLTGEIDEQFF.

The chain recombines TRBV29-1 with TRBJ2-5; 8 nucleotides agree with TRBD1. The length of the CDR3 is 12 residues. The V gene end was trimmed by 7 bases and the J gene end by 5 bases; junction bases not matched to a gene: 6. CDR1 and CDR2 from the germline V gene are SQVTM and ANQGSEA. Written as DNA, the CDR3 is TGCAGCGCCGGGACAGGTGGGGAGACCCAGTACTTC. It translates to CSAGTGGETQYF.

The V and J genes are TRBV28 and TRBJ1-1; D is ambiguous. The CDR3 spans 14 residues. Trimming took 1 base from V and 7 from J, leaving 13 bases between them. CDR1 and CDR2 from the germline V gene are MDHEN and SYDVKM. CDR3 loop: CASSLLQISREAFF. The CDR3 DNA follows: TGTGCCAGCAGTTTATTACAGATAAGTCGTGAAGCTTTCTTT.

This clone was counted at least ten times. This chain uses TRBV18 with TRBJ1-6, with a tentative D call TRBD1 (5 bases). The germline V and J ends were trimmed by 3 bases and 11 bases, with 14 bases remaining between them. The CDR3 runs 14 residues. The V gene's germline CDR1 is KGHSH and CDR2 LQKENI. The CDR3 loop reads CASSPSGAYPPLHF. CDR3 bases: TGTGCCAGCTCACCCAGTGGGGCCTATCCACCCCTCCACTTT.

The CDR3 DNA is TGTGCCAGCAGCCCCGACGGGGGGGCGACCCAGCCCCAGCATTTT. This gives the protein CASSPDGGATQPQHF. The chain carries TRBV7-2 and TRBJ1-5, with D perhaps TRBD1 (6 bases). The V end was cut by 5 bases, the J end by 7 bases, with 18 bases between. The CDR3 sequence is 15 residues long. Germline V CDR1 and CDR2: SGHTA, FQGNSA.

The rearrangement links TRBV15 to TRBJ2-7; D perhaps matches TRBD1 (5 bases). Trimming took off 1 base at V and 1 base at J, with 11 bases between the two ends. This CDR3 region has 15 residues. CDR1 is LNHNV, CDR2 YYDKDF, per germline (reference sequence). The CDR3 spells CATSRGGSASYEQYF. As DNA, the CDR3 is TGTGCCACCAGCAGAGGGGGCAGCGCTTCCTACGAGCAGTACTTC.

CDR3 amino acids: CSVEKRDTQYF. For the CDR3, the DNA is TGCAGCGTTGAAAAGAGGGATACGCAGTATTTT. V is TRBV29-1 and J is TRBJ2-3, with D unresolved. The ends were cut back, 2 bases at V and 6 bases at J, with 6 bases in the middle. Looked up from germline, CDR1 is SQVTM and CDR2 is ANQGSEA. The CDR3 consists of 11 residues.

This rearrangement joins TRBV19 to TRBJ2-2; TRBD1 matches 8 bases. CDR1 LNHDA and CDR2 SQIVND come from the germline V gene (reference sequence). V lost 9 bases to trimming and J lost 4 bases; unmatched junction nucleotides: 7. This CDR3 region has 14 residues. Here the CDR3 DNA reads TGTGCCAGCAGGGACAGGCCGTCCACCGGGGAGCTGTTTTTT. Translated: CASRDRPSTGELFF.

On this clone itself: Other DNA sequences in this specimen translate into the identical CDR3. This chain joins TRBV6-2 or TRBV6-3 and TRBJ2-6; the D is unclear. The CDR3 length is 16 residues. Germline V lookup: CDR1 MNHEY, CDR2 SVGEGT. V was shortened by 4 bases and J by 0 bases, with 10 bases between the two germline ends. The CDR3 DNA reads TGTGCCAGCAGTTCTCCGCGCGACTCTGGGGCCAACGTCCTGACTTTC. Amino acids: CASSSPRDSGANVLTF.

The CDR3 nucleotides are TGTGCCAGCAGTTTACAGGTTTCCTACGAGCAGTACTTC. As protein: CASSLQVSYEQYF. The chain joins TRBV28 to TRBJ2-7; the D is unclear. This CDR3 contains 13 residues. Trimming took 2 bases from V and 1 from J, leaving 6 bases between them. Germline V lookup: CDR1 MDHEN, CDR2 SYDVKM.

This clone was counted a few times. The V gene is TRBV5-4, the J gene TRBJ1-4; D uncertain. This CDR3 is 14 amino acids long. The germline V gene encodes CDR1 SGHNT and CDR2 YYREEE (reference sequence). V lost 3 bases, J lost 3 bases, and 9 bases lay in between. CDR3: CASSSRGSNEKLFF. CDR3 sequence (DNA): TGTGCCAGCAGCTCCCGGGGATCTAATGAAAAACTGTTTTTT.

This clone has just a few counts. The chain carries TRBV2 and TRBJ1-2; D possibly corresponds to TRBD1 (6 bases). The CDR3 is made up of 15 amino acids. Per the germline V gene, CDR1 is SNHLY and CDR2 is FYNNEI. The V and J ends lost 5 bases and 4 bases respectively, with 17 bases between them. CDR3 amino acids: CASSRGSTGSYGYTF. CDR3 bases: TGTGCCAGCAGTAGGGGGTCGACGGGTTCCTATGGCTACACCTTC.

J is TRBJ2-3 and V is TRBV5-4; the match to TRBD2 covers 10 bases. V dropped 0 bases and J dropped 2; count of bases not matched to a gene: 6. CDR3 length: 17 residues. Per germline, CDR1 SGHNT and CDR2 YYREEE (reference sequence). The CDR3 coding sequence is TGTGCCAGCAGCTTGGACCCAGCGGGAGGGATCACAGATACGCAGTATTTT. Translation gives CASSLDPAGGITDTQYF.

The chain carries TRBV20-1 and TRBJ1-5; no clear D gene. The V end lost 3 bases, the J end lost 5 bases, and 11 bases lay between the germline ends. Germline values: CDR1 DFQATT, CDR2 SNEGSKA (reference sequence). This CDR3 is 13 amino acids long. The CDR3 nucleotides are TGCAGTGCTAGTATGGGGAGTGATCAGCCCCAGCATTTT. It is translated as CSASMGSDQPQHF.

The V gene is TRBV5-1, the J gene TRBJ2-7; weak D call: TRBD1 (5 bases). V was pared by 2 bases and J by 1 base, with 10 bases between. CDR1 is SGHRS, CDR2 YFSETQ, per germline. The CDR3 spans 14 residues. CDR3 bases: TGCGCCAGCAGCTTTATGGACATATCCTACGAGCAGTACTTC. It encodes CASSFMDISYEQYF.

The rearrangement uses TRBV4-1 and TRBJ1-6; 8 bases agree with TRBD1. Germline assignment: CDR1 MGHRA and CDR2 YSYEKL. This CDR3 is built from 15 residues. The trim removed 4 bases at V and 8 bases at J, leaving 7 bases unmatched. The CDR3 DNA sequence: TGCGCCAGCAGCCCCCTGACAGGGGATGATTCACCCCTCCACTTT. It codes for CASSPLTGDDSPLHF.

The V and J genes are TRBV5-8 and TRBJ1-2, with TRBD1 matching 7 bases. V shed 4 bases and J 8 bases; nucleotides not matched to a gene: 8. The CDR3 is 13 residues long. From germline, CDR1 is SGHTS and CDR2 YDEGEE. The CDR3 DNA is TGTGCCAGCAGCCCCGGACAGGCCAAGGGCTACACCTTC. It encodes CASSPGQAKGYTF.